This T cell receptor (beta chain) was identified in a study of control samples from healthy donors and cancer patients. Produced via immunoSEQ multiplex PCR; TCRdb's table is partial and in-frame only. The sample lists over 60,000 clones, 85% to 90% seen once, with under 2% in the top ten. There are 14 residues in the CDR3. V was pared by 6 bases and J by 8 bases, with 14 bases between. Germline loops: CDR1 KGHSH, CDR2 LQKENI. Specimen: PBMCs. This TCR was sampled from a woman aged 60-75 years with head and neck cancer. V gene TRBV18 combines with J gene TRBJ1-6; D possibly corresponds to TRBD1 (5 bases). CDR3 in amino acids: CASSPGRPDSPLHF. As DNA, the CDR3 is TGTGCCAGCTCCCCGGGACGCCCTGATTCACCCCTCCACTTT.